A selection of T cell receptor beta chains follows, all from one sample in a study of low-dose radiotherapy and immunotherapy resistance in tumors. TCRdb re-analysed the reads in MiXCR, keeping a single row per CDR3 protein. The table shows 65,000 to 90,000 distinct CDR3 sequences, with approximately 17% occurring only once. The specimen comprised PBMCs, sampled before treatment. The source is a male donor with prostate cancer. CDR3s include the opening cysteine and the closing phenylalanine or tryptophan. The D gene is left open where the match is weak. Size values are once, few and many counts, or a class for expanded clones, and some rows have none.

TRBJ2-1 | TRBD2 | many | TRBV3-1 | CASSQVAGGSNEQFF | TGTGCCAGCAGCCAAGTGGCGGGGGGCTCCAATGAGCAGTTCTTC
TRBJ2-7 | . | many | TRBV4-1 | CASSQERQGVYEQYF | TGCGCCAGCAGCCAAGAACGCCAGGGCGTCTACGAGCAGTACTTC
TRBJ2-1 | . | many | TRBV6-1 | CASSQTGVQFF | TGTGCCAGCAGCCAAACGGGCGTTCAGTTCTTC
TRBJ2-7 | TRBD2 | many | TRBV28 | CASSFSGSPYEQYF | TGTGCCAGCAGTTTTAGCGGGAGTCCCTACGAGCAGTACTTC
TRBJ2-7 | . | many | TRBV6-1 | CASSGRPNYEQYF | TGTGCCAGCAGTGGGAGGCCCAACTACGAGCAGTACTTC
TRBJ2-7 | . | many | TRBV3-1 | CASSQDLGATQPGEQYF | TGTGCCAGCAGCCAAGATCTCGGAGCGACCCAGCCCGGCGAGCAGTACTTC
TRBJ2-2 | . | many | TRBV29-1 | CSVSGTHYTGELFF | TGCAGCGTCTCCGGGACACATTACACCGGGGAGCTGTTTTTT
TRBJ2-1 | . | many | TRBV5-1 | CASSLTLVSSYNEQFF | TGCGCCAGCAGCCTGACACTGGTTAGCTCCTACAATGAGCAGTTCTTC
TRBJ2-1 | TRBD1 | many | TRBV2 | CASSGGTGAIQFF | TGTGCCAGCAGTGGGGGGACAGGTGCGATACAGTTCTTC
TRBJ1-6 | . | few | TRBV12-3/TRBV12-4 | CASSAHGGAGTLHF | TGTGCCAGCAGTGCCCACGGGGGCGCTGGGACCCTCCACTTT
TRBJ1-4 | . | many | TRBV2 | CASSPRTATNEKLFF | TGTGCCAGCAGTCCACGGACGGCAACTAATGAAAAACTGTTTTTT
TRBJ2-3 | . | many | TRBV2 | CASRGTDTQYF | TGTGCCAGCAGGGGCACAGATACGCAGTATTTT
TRBJ1-5 | . | many | TRBV19 | CASSIQGQYSNQPQHF | TGTGCCAGTAGTATACAAGGACAGTATAGCAATCAGCCCCAGCATTTT
TRBJ1-2 | TRBD1 | many | TRBV4-1 | CASSQGTGRNYGYTF | TGCGCCAGCAGCCAAGGGACAGGTAGAAACTATGGCTACACCTTC
TRBJ2-7 | . | many | TRBV9 | CASSVGLQGSTSYEQYF | TGTGCCAGCAGCGTAGGGCTGCAGGGTTCCACCTCCTACGAGCAGTACTTC
TRBJ1-1 | . | many | TRBV6-1 | CASSESSRGEAFF | TGTGCCAGCAGTGAATCGTCAAGAGGTGAAGCTTTCTTT
TRBJ2-3 | TRBD1 | many | TRBV6-6 | CASGRDRLADTQYF | TGTGCCAGCGGAAGGGACAGGTTGGCGGATACGCAGTATTTT
TRBJ2-3 | . | many | TRBV2 | CASSSLGTDTQYF | TGTGCCAGCAGCTCGCTAGGCACAGATACGCAGTATTTT
TRBJ2-1 | TRBD2 | many | TRBV24-1 | CATSDLPGLARTSYNEQFF | TGTGCCACCAGTGACCTGCCGGGACTAGCGAGAACCTCCTACAATGAGCAGTTCTTC
TRBJ2-3 | TRBD1 | . | TRBV20-1 | CSASRQGTTDTQYF | TGCAGTGCTTCCCGACAGGGCACCACAGATACGCAGTATTTT
TRBJ1-5 | . | . | TRBV28 | CASRPPGVPAYLSNQPQHF | TGTGCCAGCAGACCCCCTGGGGTTCCGGCCTATCTTAGCAATCAGCCCCAGCATTTT
TRBJ1-3 | . | many | TRBV6-5 | CASSPRAGASGNTIYF | TGTGCCAGCAGTCCTCGTGCAGGGGCGAGCGGAAACACCATATATTTT
TRBJ2-2 | . | many | TRBV11-3 | CASSWRGDGELFF | TGTGCCAGCAGCTGGAGGGGCGACGGGGAGCTGTTTTTT
TRBJ1-1 | TRBD1 | . | TRBV18 | CASLKEQGALNTEAFF | TGTGCCAGCTTAAAGGAGCAGGGGGCTTTGAACACTGAAGCTTTCTTT
TRBJ1-2 | TRBD1 | many | TRBV10-3 | CASDPTGQAHYGYTF | TGTGCCAGTGACCCGACAGGGCAAGCTCACTATGGCTACACCTTC
TRBJ1-2 | . | many | TRBV10-3 | CAARDGPSLTYGYTF | TGTGCCGCCCGGGACGGACCCAGCTTAACCTATGGCTACACCTTC
TRBJ1-1 | . | many | TRBV6-2/TRBV6-3 | CASRVGITEAFF | TGTGCCAGCAGGGTAGGGATCACTGAAGCTTTCTTT
TRBJ2-5 | . | many | TRBV5-6 | CASSLAVQETQYF | TGTGCCAGCAGCTTGGCGGTACAAGAGACCCAGTACTTC
TRBJ2-5 | . | . | TRBV5-4 | CASSSHTQKGTLQETQYF | TGTGCCAGCAGCTCCCACACGCAAAAAGGGACACTTCAAGAGACCCAGTACTTC
TRBJ2-7 | . | many | TRBV20-1 | CSAIDYEQYF | TGCAGTGCGATAGATTACGAGCAGTACTTC
TRBJ2-3 | . | . | TRBV11-2 | CASSLVAMRTDTQYF | TGTGCCAGCAGCTTAGTTGCAATGAGGACAGATACGCAGTATTTT
TRBJ2-3 | . | many | TRBV7-9 | CASSLDGRDNPVTDTQYF | TGTGCCAGCAGCTTAGACGGGCGGGATAACCCCGTCACAGATACGCAGTATTTT
TRBJ2-7 | TRBD1 | many | TRBV27 | CASRQPGQGAYEQYF | TGTGCCAGCAGGCAACCGGGACAGGGGGCTTACGAGCAGTACTTC
TRBJ2-3 | . | . | TRBV11-2 | CASSLLRGRGTDTQYF | TGTGCCAGCAGCTTATTGCGGGGGCGTGGCACAGATACGCAGTATTTT
TRBJ2-2 | . | once | TRBV12-3/TRBV12-4 | CASSLQRGGQTGELFFF | .
TRBJ1-1 | TRBD1 | many | TRBV6-5 | CASQTAGTGVTEAFF | TGTGCCAGCCAAACAGCCGGGACAGGGGTCACTGAAGCTTTCTTT
TRBJ2-2 | TRBD2 | many | TRBV20-1 | CSAIGLAGDGELFF | TGCAGTGCTATCGGACTAGCGGGGGACGGGGAGCTGTTTTTT
TRBJ1-1 | . | once | TRBV6-2/TRBV6-3 | CASSYGGGVNTEAFF | TGTGCCAGCAGTTACGGTGGAGGGGTTAACACTGAAGCTTTCTTT
TRBJ2-2 | TRBD2 | many | TRBV3-1 | CASSQDIGTTNTGELFF | TGTGCCAGCAGCCAAGATATCGGGACTACCAACACCGGGGAGCTGTTTTTT
TRBJ1-1 | TRBD1 | many | TRBV12-3/TRBV12-4 | CASLPRGRAEAFF | TGTGCCAGCCTTCCCAGGGGGCGGGCTGAAGCTTTCTTT
TRBJ2-1 | TRBD2 | . | TRBV6-5 | CASHTGLAGGAGEQFF | TGTGCCAGCCACACGGGACTAGCGGGAGGAGCGGGTGAGCAGTTCTTC
TRBJ2-7 | . | many | TRBV3-1 | CASSRGTSEQYF | TGTGCCAGCAGCCGGGGGACTTCCGAGCAGTACTTC
TRBJ1-3 | . | many | TRBV30 | CASRTVSSGNTIYF | TGTGCCTCACGGACGGTGAGCTCTGGAAACACCATATATTTT
TRBJ1-3 | . | many | TRBV29-1 | CSGRSGNTIYF | TGCAGCGGTCGATCTGGAAACACCATATATTTT
TRBJ2-5 | . | many | TRBV6-5 | CASSYSNGGQETQYF | TGTGCCAGCAGTTACTCGAATGGGGGACAAGAGACCCAGTACTTC
TRBJ2-3 | TRBD2 | many | TRBV5-1 | CASKREGTDTQYF | TGCGCCAGCAAGCGGGAGGGCACAGATACGCAGTATTTT
TRBJ2-7 | TRBD2 | many | TRBV6-2/TRBV6-3 | CASSSGSGSSSYEQYF | TGTGCCAGCAGTTCTGGGAGCGGGAGTAGTTCCTACGAGCAGTACTTC
TRBJ2-3 | TRBD2 | many | TRBV7-3 | CASSSGGSVDTQYF | TGTGCCAGCAGTAGCGGGGGGTCAGTAGATACGCAGTATTTT
TRBJ2-7 | TRBD2 | many | TRBV28 | CASSAPGREVYEQYF | TGTGCCAGCAGTGCCCCCGGGCGGGAGGTCTACGAGCAGTACTTC
TRBJ1-5 | TRBD1 | many | TRBV4-2 | CASSQGGTDNQPQHF | TGTGCCAGCAGCCAGGGAGGGACAGACAATCAGCCCCAGCATTTT
TRBJ2-3 | TRBD2 | many | TRBV4-1 | CASSQAGTSGGARTDTQYF | TGCGCCAGCAGCCAGGCCGGGACTAGCGGGGGGGCGAGGACAGATACGCAGTATTTT
TRBJ1-1 | . | many | TRBV6-1 | CASSEANLGYTEAFF | TGTGCCAGCAGTGAAGCGAATTTGGGGTACACTGAAGCTTTCTTT
TRBJ2-1 | . | many | TRBV6-1 | CASSGSRRSSYNEQFF | TGTGCCAGCAGTGGTTCCCGGCGGAGCTCCTACAATGAGCAGTTCTTC
TRBJ2-3 | . | few | TRBV20-1 | CSATSESTSTDTQYF | TGCAGTGCTACTTCGGAGTCTACTAGCACAGATACGCAGTATTTT
TRBJ2-5 | . | many | TRBV7-8 | CASSLEQIQETQYF | TGTGCCAGCAGCTTAGAACAGATCCAAGAGACCCAGTACTTC